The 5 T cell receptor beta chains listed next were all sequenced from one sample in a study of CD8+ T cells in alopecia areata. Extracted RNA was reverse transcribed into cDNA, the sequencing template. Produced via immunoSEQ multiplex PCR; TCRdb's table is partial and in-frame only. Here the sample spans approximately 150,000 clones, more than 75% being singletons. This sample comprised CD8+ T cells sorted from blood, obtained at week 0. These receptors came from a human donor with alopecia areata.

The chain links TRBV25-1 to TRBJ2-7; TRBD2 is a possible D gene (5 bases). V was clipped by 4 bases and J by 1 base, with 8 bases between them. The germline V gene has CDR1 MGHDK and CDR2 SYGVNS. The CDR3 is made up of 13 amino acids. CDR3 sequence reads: CASSGGQSYEQYF. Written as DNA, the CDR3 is TGTGCCAGCAGTGGCGGGCAATCCTACGAGCAGTACTTC.

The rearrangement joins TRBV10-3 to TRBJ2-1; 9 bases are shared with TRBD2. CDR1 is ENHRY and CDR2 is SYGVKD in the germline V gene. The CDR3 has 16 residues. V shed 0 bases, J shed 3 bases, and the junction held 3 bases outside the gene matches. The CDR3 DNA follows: TGTGCCATCAGTGAGTCGGCTAGCGGGAACTACAATGAGCAGTTCTTC. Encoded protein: CAISESASGNYNEQFF.

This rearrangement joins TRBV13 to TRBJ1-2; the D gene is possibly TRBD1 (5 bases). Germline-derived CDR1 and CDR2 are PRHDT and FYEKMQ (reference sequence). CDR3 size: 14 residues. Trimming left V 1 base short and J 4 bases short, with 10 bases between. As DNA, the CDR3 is TGTGCCAGCAGCTTAGCAGGGCCCCCCTATGGCTACACCTTC. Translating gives CASSLAGPPYGYTF.

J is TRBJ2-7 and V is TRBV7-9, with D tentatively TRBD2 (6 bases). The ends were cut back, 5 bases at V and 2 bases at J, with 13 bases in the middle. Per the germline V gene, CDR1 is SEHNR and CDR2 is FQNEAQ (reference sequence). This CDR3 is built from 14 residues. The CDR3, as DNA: TGTGCCAGCAGCCCCGGGACTGGGACCTACGAGCAGTACTTC. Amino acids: CASSPGTGTYEQYF. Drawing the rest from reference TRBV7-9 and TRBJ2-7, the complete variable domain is DTGVSQNPRHKITKRGQNVTFRCDPISEHNRLYWYRQTLGQGPEFLTYFQNEAQLEKSRLLSDRFSAERPKGSFSTLEIQRTEQGDSAMYLCASSPGTGTYEQYFGPGTRLTVT.

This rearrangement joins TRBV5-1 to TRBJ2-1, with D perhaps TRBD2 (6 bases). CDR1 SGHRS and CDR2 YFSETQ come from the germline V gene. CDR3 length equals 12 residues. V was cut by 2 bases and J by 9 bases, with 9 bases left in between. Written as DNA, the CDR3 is TGCGCCAGCAGCTTTGAGGGAGGTGAGCAGTTCTTC. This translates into CASSFEGGEQFF.